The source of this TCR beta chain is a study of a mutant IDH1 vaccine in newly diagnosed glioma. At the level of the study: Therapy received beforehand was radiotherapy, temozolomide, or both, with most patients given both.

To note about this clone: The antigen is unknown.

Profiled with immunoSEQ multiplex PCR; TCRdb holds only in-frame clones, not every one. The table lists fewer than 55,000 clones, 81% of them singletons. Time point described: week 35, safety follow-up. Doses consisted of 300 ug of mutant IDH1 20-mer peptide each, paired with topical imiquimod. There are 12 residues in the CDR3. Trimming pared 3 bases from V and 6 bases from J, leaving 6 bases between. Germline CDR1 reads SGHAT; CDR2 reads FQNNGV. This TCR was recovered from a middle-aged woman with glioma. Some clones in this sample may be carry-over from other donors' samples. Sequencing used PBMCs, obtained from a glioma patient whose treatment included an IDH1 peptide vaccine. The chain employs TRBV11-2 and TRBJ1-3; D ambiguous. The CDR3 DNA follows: TGTGCCAGCAGCTTCACGATAAACACCATATATTTT. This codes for CASSFTINTIYF.